The TCR beta chain described here comes from a study of shared clonotypes between healthy human individuals. CD45RA+ naive and CD45RA-negative memory subsets were separated from CD4+ cells. V was cut by 3 bases and J by 3 bases, with 9 bases left in between. CDR1 and CDR2 (germline): LGHNA, YSLEER. The CDR3 consists of 13 residues. Study-wide results and limits: On the whole, naive subsets had larger estimated richness than memory subsets had.

Profiling relied on immunoSEQ multiplex PCR, and the TCRdb table lists in-frame clones only, not all of them. The sample has a few million clones; 93% are singletons. A remark on this clone: No antigen is known for it.

The J gene is TRBJ2-7, the V gene TRBV4-3; D might be TRBD2 (5 bases). Sequencing was done on a sample of naive CD4+ T cells from PBMCs. Described subset: CD45RA+ positively selected. The clonotype was recovered from a man between 18 and 29 years old in good health. Some clones in this sample may be carry-over from other donors' samples. CDR3 in amino acids: CASSHRLNYEQYF. The CDR3 DNA follows: TGCGCCAGCAGCCATCGACTAAACTACGAGCAGTACTTC.